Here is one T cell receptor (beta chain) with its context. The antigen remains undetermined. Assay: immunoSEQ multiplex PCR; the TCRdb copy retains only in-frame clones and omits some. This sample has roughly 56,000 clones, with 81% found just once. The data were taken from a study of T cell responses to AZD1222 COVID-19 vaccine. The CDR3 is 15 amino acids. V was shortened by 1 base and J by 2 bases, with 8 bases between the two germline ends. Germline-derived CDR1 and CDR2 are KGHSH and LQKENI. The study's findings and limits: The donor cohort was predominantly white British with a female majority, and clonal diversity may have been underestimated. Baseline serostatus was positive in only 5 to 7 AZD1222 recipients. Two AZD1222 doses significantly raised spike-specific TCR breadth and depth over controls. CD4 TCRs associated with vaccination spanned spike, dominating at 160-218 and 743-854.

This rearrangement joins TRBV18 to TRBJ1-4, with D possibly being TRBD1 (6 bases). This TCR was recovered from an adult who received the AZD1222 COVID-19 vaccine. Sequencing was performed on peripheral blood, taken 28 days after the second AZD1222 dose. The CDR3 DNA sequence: TGTGCCAGCTCACCACTACAGGGTACTAATGAAAAACTGTTTTTT. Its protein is CASSPLQGTNEKLFF.